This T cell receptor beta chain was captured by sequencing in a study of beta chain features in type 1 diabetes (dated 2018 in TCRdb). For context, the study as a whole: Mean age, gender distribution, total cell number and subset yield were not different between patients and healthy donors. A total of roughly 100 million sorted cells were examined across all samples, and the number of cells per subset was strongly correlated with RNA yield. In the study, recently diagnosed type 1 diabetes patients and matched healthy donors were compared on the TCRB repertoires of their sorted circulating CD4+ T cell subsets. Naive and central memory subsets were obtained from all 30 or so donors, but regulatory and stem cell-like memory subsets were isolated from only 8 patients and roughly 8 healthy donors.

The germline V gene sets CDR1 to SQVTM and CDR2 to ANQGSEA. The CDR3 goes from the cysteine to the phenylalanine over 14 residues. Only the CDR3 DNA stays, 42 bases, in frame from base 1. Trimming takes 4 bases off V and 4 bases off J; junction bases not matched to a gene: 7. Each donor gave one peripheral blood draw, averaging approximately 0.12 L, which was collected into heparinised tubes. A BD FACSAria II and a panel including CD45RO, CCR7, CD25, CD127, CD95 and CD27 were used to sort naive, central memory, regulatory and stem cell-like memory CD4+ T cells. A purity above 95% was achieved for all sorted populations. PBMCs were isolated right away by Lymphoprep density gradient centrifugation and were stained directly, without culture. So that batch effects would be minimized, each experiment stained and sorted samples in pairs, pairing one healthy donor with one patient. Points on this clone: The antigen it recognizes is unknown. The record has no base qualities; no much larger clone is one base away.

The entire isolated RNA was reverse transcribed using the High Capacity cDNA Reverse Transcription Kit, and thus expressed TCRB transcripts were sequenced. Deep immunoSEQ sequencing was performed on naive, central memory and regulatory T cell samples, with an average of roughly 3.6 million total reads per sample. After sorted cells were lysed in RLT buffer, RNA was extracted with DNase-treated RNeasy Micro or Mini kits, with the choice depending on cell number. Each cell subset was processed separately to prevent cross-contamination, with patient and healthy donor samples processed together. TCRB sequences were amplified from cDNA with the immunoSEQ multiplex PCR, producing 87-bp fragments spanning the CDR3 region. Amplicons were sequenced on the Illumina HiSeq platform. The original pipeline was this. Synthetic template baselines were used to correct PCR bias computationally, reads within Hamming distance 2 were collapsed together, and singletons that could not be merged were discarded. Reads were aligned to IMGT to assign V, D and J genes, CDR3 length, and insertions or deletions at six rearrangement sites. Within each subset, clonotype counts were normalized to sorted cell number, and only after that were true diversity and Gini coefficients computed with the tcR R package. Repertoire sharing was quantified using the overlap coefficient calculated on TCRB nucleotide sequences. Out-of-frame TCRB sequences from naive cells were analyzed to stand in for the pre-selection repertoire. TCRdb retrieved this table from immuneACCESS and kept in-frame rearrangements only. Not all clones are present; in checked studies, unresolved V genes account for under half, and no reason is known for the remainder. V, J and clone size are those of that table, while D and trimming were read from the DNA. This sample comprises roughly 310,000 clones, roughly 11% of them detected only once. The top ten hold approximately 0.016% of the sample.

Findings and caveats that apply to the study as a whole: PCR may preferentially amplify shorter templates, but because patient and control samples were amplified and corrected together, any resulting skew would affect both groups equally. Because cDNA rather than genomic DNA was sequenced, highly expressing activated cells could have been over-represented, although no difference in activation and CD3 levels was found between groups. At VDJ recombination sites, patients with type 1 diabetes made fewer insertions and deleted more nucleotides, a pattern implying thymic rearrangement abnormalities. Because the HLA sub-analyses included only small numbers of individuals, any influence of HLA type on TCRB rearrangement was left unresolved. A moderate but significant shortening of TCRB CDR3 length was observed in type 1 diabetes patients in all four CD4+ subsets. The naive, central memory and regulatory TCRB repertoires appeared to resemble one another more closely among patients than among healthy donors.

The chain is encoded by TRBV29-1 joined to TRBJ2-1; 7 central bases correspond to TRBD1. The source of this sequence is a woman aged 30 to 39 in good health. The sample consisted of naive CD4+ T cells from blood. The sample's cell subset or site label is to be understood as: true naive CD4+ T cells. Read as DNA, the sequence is TGCAGCGTTGCAGGGGGAAAGGGGTACAATGAGCAGTTCTTC. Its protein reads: CSVAGGKGYNEQFF.